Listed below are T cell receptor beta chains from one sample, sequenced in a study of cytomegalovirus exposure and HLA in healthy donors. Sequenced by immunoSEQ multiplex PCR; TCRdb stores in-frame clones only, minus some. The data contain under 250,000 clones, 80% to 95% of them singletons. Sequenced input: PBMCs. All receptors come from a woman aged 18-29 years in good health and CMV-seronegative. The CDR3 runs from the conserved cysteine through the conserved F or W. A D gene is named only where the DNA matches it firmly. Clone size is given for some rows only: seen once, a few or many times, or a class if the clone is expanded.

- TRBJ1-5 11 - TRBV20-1 CSAKQGVPQHF TGCAGTGCTAAACAGGGAGTACCCCAGCATTTT
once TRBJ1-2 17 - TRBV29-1 CSVFPVGLNRGAGGYTF TGCAGCGTTTTCCCCGTCGGATTGAATCGCGGGGCGGGCGGCTACACCTTC
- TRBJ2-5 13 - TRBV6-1 CASSPHFGETQYF TGTGCCAGCAGTCCACACTTCGGGGAGACCCAGTACTTC
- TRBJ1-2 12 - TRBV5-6 CASSLAGYGYTF TGTGCCAGCAGCTTGGCGGGCTATGGCTACACCTTC
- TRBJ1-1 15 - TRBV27 CASTPRSPPNTEAFF TGTGCCAGCACCCCAAGGAGCCCACCGAACACTGAAGCTTTCTTT
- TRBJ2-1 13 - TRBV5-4 CASSRQDEGGQFF TGTGCCAGCAGCCGACAGGATGAGGGTGGGCAGTTCTTC
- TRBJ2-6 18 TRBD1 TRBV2 CASSADRGASGGANVLTF TGTGCCAGCAGCGCGGACAGGGGGGCCTCGGGAGGGGCCAACGTCCTGACTTTC
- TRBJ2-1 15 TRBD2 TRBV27 CASSYGGGHHNEQFF TGTGCCAGCAGCTACGGGGGGGGGCACCACAATGAGCAGTTCTTC
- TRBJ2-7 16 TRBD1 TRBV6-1 CASSDNRPRGTYEQYF TGTGCCAGCAGTGATAACCGACCCAGGGGGACGTACGAGCAGTACTTC
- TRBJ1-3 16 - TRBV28 CASSLILGGPGNTIYF TGTGCCAGCAGTTTAATCCTCGGGGGGCCTGGAAACACCATATATTTT
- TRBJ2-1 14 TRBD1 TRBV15 CATSREQGGNEQFF TGTGCCACCAGCAGGGAACAGGGGGGCAATGAGCAGTTCTTC
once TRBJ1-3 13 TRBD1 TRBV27 CASRNRGSDTIYF TGTGCCAGCCGAAACAGGGGGTCAGACACCATATATTTT
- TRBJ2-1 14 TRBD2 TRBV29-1 CSALGTSGSTEQFF TGCAGCGCCTTAGGGACTAGCGGGAGCACTGAGCAGTTCTTC
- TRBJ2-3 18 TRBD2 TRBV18 CASSPTIRAGGRTDTQYF TGTGCCAGCTCGCCTACAATCCGAGCGGGAGGCAGGACAGATACGCAGTATTTT
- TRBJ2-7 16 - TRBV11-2 CASSPNTRGRPYEQYF TGTGCCAGCAGCCCTAATACGCGAGGGCGCCCCTACGAGCAGTACTTC
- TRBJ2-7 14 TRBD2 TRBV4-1 CASSHARGGYEQYF TGCGCCAGCAGCCACGCCCGGGGGGGCTACGAGCAGTACTTC
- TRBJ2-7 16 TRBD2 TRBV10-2 CASTGSSGRVPYEQYF TGCGCCAGCACCGGATCTAGCGGGAGGGTCCCCTACGAGCAGTACTTC
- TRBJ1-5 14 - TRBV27 CASSLLRGHQPQHF TGTGCCAGCAGTTTGTTGCGGGGGCACCAGCCCCAGCATTTT
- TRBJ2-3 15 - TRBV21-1 CASGRLACQGDTQYF TGTGCCAGCGGCAGACTAGCATGCCAGGGAGATACGCAGTATTTT
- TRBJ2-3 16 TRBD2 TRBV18 CASSLTSGSKTDTQYF TGTGCCAGCTCGCTGACTAGCGGGAGTAAGACAGATACGCAGTATTTT
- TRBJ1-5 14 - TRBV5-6 CASSLIRGNQPQHF TGTGCCAGCAGCTTGATAAGGGGAAATCAGCCCCAGCATTTT
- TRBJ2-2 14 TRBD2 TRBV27 CASSFGLAPGELFF TGTGCCAGCAGTTTTGGACTAGCCCCCGGGGAGCTGTTTTTT
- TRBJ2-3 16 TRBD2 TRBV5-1 CASSLVLAGSTDTQYF TGCGCCAGCAGCTTGGTCCTAGCGGGGAGCACAGATACGCAGTATTTT
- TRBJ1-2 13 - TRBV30 CAWSVDRGGGYTF TGTGCCTGGAGTGTGGACAGAGGGGGAGGCTACACCTTC
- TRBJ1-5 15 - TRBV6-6 CASSPPAGDRQPQHF TGTGCCAGCAGTCCCCCCGCCGGGGATCGTCAGCCCCAGCATTTT
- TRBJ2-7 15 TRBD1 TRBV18 CASSLQDRVTYEQYF TGTGCCAGCTCACTACAGGACAGGGTGACCTACGAGCAGTACTTC
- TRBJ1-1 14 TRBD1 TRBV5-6 CASSWTGRNTEAFF TGTGCCAGCAGCTGGACAGGGCGAAACACTGAAGCTTTCTTT
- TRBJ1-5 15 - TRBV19 CASSSGKPRNQPQHF TGTGCCAGTAGTTCGGGTAAACCCCGCAATCAGCCCCAGCATTTT
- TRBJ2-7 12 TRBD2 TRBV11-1 CASRRTSGNQYF TGTGCCAGCAGGCGGACTAGCGGGAACCAGTACTTC
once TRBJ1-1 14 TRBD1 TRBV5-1 CASSGTGGNTEAFF TGCGCCAGCAGCGGGACAGGGGGCAACACTGAAGCTTTCTTT
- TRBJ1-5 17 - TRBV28 CASSSVLSGGLNQPQHF TGTGCCAGCAGTTCGGTTTTATCGGGAGGGTTAAATCAGCCCCAGCATTTT
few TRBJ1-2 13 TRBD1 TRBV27 CASASTGGYGYTF TGTGCCAGCGCCTCTACAGGGGGCTATGGCTACACCTTC
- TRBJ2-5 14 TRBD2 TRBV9 CASSDGLAGETQYF TGTGCCAGCAGCGATGGACTAGCGGGAGAGACCCAGTACTTC
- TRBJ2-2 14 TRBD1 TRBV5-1 CASKPGQEAGELFF TGCGCCAGCAAGCCGGGACAGGAGGCCGGGGAGCTGTTTTTT
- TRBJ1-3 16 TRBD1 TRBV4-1 CASSQVFTGAGNTIYF TGCGCCAGCAGCCAAGTCTTCACAGGGGCAGGAAACACCATATATTTT
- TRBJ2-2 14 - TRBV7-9 CASSPGELDGELFF TGTGCCAGCAGCCCGGGGGAACTTGACGGGGAGCTGTTTTTT
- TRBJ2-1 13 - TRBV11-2 CASSLNRDNEQFF TGTGCCAGCAGCTTAAACAGGGACAATGAGCAGTTCTTC
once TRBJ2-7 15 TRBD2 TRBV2 CASSGGGRAPYEQYF TGTGCCAGCAGTGGTGGCGGGAGGGCCCCCTACGAGCAGTACTTC
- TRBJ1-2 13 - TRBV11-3 CASSLDNQRGYTF TGTGCCAGCAGCTTAGACAACCAGCGCGGCTACACCTTC
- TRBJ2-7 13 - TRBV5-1 CASSPRLANEQYF TGCGCCAGCAGTCCCCGCTTAGCCAACGAGCAGTACTTC
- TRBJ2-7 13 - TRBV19 CASRTSSSYEQYF TGTGCCAGTAGAACTAGCAGCTCCTACGAGCAGTACTTC